This entry is about one T cell receptor beta chain. Antigen specificity is unknown. Gene and germline names: mouse. The read finishes 1 residue shy of the CDR3 end, and the germline J gene is used to complete it. These data originate in a study of tissue T cells after allogeneic stem cell transplantation. Survey-depth TCRbeta CDR3 sequencing reported V/J genes and productive frequencies. Sequencing used immunoSEQ multiplex PCR; TCRdb keeps in-frame clones, though not all of them. Of approximately 22,000 clones in the sample, 55% to 75% were seen once. Findings of the study overall: Tissue-detected TCR repertoire was only partly captured by blood and spleen T cells. Motif-based clustering found tissue-specific repertoire signatures shared across patients, though few clones were shared. Some tissue clones might be persisting host cells; their alloreactivity or antigen specificity was not determined.

CDR1 and CDR2 (germline): MSHET, SYDVDS. The CDR3 has 13 amino acids. Trimming shortened V by 6 bases and J by 0 bases, and 7 bases separated the two germline ends. This receptor was obtained from a female BALB/c mouse in good health. Mouse MHC haplotype: H2-d. The rearrangement uses TRBV29 and TRBJ2-5; D remains unclear. The sequenced sample consisted of spleen. The covered CDR3 bases are TGTGCTAGCAGAGACAAAAACCAAGACACCCAGTAC. Translation: CASRDKNQDTQY. The full CDR3 protein reads CASRDKNQDTQYF.